This is a list of T cell receptor beta chains from one sample in a study of shared clonotypes between healthy human individuals. The protocol was immunoSEQ multiplex PCR, while the TCRdb copy is restricted to in-frame clones and leaves out a portion. The data hold some 1,100,000 clones, with 75% to 80% observed a single time. The sample comprised memory CD4+ T cells from PBMCs. The receptor source for this set is a man younger than 35 in good health. Some clones in this sample may be carry-over from other donors' samples. Each CDR3 is given with its conserved first and last residue. Each record gives: J gene, V gene, clone size, CDR3 length, D gene, CDR3 protein, CDR3 DNA. A D gene is named only where the DNA matches it firmly. Clone size, where shown, is once, few, many, or a class for clones that have expanded.

j_call: TRBJ2-1; v_call: TRBV11-3; clone_size: many; cdr3_length: 14; d_call: NA; cdr3_aa: CASSLGRSSNEQFF; cdr3_nt: TGTGCCAGCAGCTTAGGACGGAGTTCAAATGAGCAGTTCTTC
j_call: TRBJ2-7; v_call: TRBV15; clone_size: NA; cdr3_length: 15; d_call: TRBD1; cdr3_aa: CATSRNRDRVYEQYF; cdr3_nt: TGTGCCACCAGCAGGAACCGGGACAGGGTCTACGAGCAGTACTTC
j_call: TRBJ1-4; v_call: TRBV18; clone_size: NA; cdr3_length: 16; d_call: NA; cdr3_aa: CASSPQRSDNNEKLFF; cdr3_nt: TGTGCCAGCTCACCACAAAGATCCGACAACAATGAAAAACTGTTTTTT
j_call: TRBJ1-2; v_call: TRBV28; clone_size: few; cdr3_length: 13; d_call: TRBD1; cdr3_aa: CASRVTGTYGYTF; cdr3_nt: TGTGCCAGCAGAGTGACAGGGACGTATGGCTACACCTTC
j_call: TRBJ1-3; v_call: TRBV6-4; clone_size: NA; cdr3_length: 17; d_call: TRBD1; cdr3_aa: CASSGPGTGGTGNTIYF; cdr3_nt: TGTGCCAGCAGTGGCCCCGGGACAGGGGGCACTGGAAACACCATATATTTT
j_call: TRBJ2-7; v_call: TRBV7-8; clone_size: NA; cdr3_length: 14; d_call: NA; cdr3_aa: CASSIDRFLYEQYF; cdr3_nt: TGTGCCAGCAGCATCGACAGGTTCCTCTACGAGCAGTACTTC
j_call: TRBJ1-6; v_call: TRBV5-6; clone_size: NA; cdr3_length: 16; d_call: NA; cdr3_aa: CASSFLTAGINSPLHF; cdr3_nt: TGTGCCAGCAGCTTCCTGACCGCGGGAATTAATTCACCCCTCCACTTT
j_call: TRBJ1-4; v_call: TRBV7-8; clone_size: NA; cdr3_length: 15; d_call: NA; cdr3_aa: CASSLSWGSNEKLFF; cdr3_nt: TGTGCCAGCAGCTTATCCTGGGGGAGTAATGAAAAACTGTTTTTT
j_call: TRBJ2-1; v_call: TRBV7-8; clone_size: NA; cdr3_length: 16; d_call: TRBD2; cdr3_aa: CASSIRTSGSYNEQFF; cdr3_nt: TGTGCCAGCAGCATACGGACTAGCGGATCTTACAATGAGCAGTTCTTC
j_call: TRBJ1-2; v_call: TRBV5-1; clone_size: NA; cdr3_length: 13; d_call: NA; cdr3_aa: CASSWDNNYGYTF; cdr3_nt: TGCGCCAGCAGCTGGGACAACAATTATGGCTACACCTTC
j_call: TRBJ2-1; v_call: TRBV5-1; clone_size: few; cdr3_length: 15; d_call: TRBD1; cdr3_aa: CASSTTGGSYNEQFF; cdr3_nt: TGCGCCAGCAGCACGACAGGGGGCTCCTACAATGAGCAGTTCTTC
j_call: TRBJ2-2; v_call: TRBV18; clone_size: NA; cdr3_length: 18; d_call: NA; cdr3_aa: CASSRPQTALIRTGELFF; cdr3_nt: TGTGCCAGCTCACGACCCCAGACAGCCCTGATAAGAACCGGGGAGCTGTTTTTT
j_call: TRBJ2-7; v_call: TRBV7-2; clone_size: few; cdr3_length: 15; d_call: NA; cdr3_aa: CASSFKADAEYEQYF; cdr3_nt: TGTGCCAGCAGCTTTAAGGCGGACGCTGAGTACGAGCAGTACTTC
j_call: TRBJ1-5; v_call: TRBV19; clone_size: NA; cdr3_length: 17; d_call: NA; cdr3_aa: CASSIDLFTLLDQPQHF; cdr3_nt: TGTGCCAGTAGTATAGATCTATTTACGCTTCTAGATCAGCCCCAGCATTTT